This T cell receptor (beta chain) came from a study of blood T cell repertoires in COVID-19. Across the study: Material from acute and convalescent COVID-19 was sourced from the United States, Italy and Spain. Sources were T cells, B-cell-depleted T cells, or PBMCs; the material itself was cDNA or gDNA.

This CDR3 spans 13 amino acids. Trimming stripped 3 bases from V and 3 bases from J, with 9 bases between. Germline V gene data show CDR1 as SGHRS and CDR2 as YFSETQ. Per the study methods: From reference gene primer amplification, estimates of nucleated cell counts were derived. The repertoire was sequenced with immunoSEQ multiplex PCR; TCRdb's copy has only in-frame clones and lacks some. The DNA gave D and trimming, while V, J and clone size come from that table. Of roughly 150,000 clones listed, around four fifths are singletons. Followed over time, Seattle patients had been enrolled while infection was active.

The sequence derives from a woman older than 75 with COVID-19, enrolled during active disease. The chain has TRBV5-1 and TRBJ1-1; D ambiguous. Specimen: peripheral blood. The CDR3 DNA follows: TGCGCCAGCAGCTGGACTAGGGACACTGAAGCTTTCTTT. Translation gives CASSWTRDTEAFF.